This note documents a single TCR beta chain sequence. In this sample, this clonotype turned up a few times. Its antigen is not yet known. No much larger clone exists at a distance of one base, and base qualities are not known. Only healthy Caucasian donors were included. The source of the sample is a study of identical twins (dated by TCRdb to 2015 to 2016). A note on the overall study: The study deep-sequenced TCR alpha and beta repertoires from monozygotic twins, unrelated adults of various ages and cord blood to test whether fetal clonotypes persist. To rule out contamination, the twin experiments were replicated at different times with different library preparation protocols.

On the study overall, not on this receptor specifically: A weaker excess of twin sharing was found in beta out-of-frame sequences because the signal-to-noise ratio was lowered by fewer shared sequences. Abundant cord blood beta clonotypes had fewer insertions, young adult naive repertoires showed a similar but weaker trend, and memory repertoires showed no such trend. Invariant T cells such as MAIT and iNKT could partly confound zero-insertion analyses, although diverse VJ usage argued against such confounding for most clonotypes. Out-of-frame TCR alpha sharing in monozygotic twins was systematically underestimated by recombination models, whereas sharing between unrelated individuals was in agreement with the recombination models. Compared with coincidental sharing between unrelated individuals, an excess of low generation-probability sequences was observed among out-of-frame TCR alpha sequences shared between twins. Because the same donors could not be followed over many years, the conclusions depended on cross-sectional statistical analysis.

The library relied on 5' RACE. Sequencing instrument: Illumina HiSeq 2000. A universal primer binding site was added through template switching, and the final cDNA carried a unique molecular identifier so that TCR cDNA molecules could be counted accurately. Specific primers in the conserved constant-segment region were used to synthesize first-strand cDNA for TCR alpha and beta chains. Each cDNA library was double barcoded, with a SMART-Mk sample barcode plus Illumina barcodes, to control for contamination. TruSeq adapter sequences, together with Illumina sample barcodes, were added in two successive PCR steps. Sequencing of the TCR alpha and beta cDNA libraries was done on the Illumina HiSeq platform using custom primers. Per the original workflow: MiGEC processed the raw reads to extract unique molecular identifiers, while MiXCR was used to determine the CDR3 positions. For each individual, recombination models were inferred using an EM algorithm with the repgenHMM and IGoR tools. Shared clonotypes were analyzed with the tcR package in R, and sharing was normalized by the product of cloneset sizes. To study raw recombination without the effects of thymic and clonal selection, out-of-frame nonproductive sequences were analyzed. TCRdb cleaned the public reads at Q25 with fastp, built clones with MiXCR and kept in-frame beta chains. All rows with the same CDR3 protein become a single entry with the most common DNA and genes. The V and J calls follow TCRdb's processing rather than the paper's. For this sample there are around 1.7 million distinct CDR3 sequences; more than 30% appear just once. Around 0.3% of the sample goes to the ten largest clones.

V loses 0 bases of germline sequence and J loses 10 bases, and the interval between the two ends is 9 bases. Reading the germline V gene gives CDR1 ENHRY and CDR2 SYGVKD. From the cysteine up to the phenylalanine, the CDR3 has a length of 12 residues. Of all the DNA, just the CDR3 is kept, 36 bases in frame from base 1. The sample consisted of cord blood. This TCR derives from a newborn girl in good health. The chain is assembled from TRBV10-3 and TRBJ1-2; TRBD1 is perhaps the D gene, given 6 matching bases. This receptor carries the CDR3 CAISESDRTYTF. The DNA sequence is TGTGCCATCAGTGAGTCTGACAGGACCTACACCTTC.